This is a list of T cell receptor beta chains from one sample in a study of shared clonotypes between healthy human individuals. TCRdb keeps only in-frame clones here, not all; method: immunoSEQ multiplex PCR. Of roughly 1.4 million clones in the sample, approximately 98.5% are singletons; the top ten hold approximately 0.4%. Specimen: naive CD4+ T cells sorted from blood. The origin of the receptors is a man between 25 and 39 years old in good health. Both conserved end residues are trimmed from each CDR3. The D gene is left open where the match is weak.

j_call cdr3_length v_call d_call cdr3_aa
TRBJ2-5 15 TRBV11-2 NA ASSLDSVFRGQETQY
TRBJ2-2 16 TRBV5-6 TRBD2 ASSSFRTSGRGTGELF
TRBJ2-1 10 TRBV30 NA AWSVSRNEQF
TRBJ2-7 11 TRBV30 TRBD1 AWSVGQAYEQY
TRBJ2-5 14 TRBV7-9 TRBD1 ASSLVPPRQGETQY
TRBJ2-1 12 TRBV2 NA ASSFSGRFNEQF
TRBJ1-5 19 TRBV16 NA ASSQWAYSGRTSYSNQPQH
TRBJ2-7 11 TRBV6-5 NA ASSAGRSYEQY
TRBJ1-5 11 TRBV5-1 NA ASRKEPLQPQH
TRBJ2-7 13 TRBV10-1 NA ASSGGGRKLYEQY
TRBJ2-2 14 TRBV7-4 TRBD1 ASSSQGVGVPGELF
TRBJ2-1 13 TRBV9 TRBD2 ASSVTSVNYNEQF
TRBJ2-3 13 TRBV5-1 TRBD1 ASSSGDRDPDTQY
TRBJ2-4 13 TRBV9 NA ASSVADRLANIQY
TRBJ2-4 8 TRBV20-1 NA SASRKVGN
TRBJ1-2 12 TRBV5-1 NA ASSLVTGSVSYT
TRBJ1-1 14 TRBV5-5 TRBD1 ASSLRMDRGDTEAF
TRBJ2-6 13 TRBV15 NA ATSRAGSGANVLT
TRBJ2-1 15 TRBV15 NA ATSSRGRSLIYNEQF
TRBJ2-1 12 TRBV7-3 NA ASSLIPSSNEQF
TRBJ2-7 11 TRBV7-2 NA ASSLDRLYEQY
TRBJ2-5 12 TRBV5-1 NA ASKELEGGETQY
TRBJ2-1 13 TRBV5-1 TRBD1 ASSLGTGGHNEQF
TRBJ2-7 15 TRBV11-2 NA ASSLARGRIAVSEQY
TRBJ1-1 11 TRBV15 NA ATSSEGNTEAF
TRBJ2-7 12 TRBV5-1 TRBD1 ASSLGDRGREQY
TRBJ2-7 14 TRBV28 NA ASSSLSATGLYEQY
TRBJ1-1 13 TRBV10-3 NA AIKTGTQRETEAF
TRBJ2-7 17 TRBV28 TRBD1 ASSLYLHPDRAVSYEQY
TRBJ2-7 10 TRBV28 NA ASNSGTYEQY
TRBJ2-7 11 TRBV5-1 NA ASSLWAGYEQY
TRBJ2-1 10 TRBV6-5 TRBD1 ASRDRVNEQF
TRBJ2-1 13 TRBV30 TRBD2 AWTRIAGAYNEQF
TRBJ2-3 14 TRBV5-1 TRBD2 ASSLGLAGVRDTQY
TRBJ2-2 12 TRBV5-1 TRBD2 ASTREIRTGELF
TRBJ2-1 12 TRBV11-2 NA ASSSTRGPNEQF
TRBJ2-7 12 TRBV14 NA ASSQEFNGREQY
TRBJ2-4 14 TRBV28 NA ASRPRVGEAKNIQY
TRBJ2-7 13 TRBV5-5 NA ASSLAVGSPYEQY
TRBJ1-4 12 TRBV2 NA ASRWEGTNEKLF
TRBJ2-5 12 TRBV25-1 NA ASSDTVGFETQY
TRBJ1-5 10 TRBV30 NA AWSLGNQPQH
TRBJ2-7 13 TRBV5-5 TRBD1 ASSLAGTGVYEQY
TRBJ2-1 14 TRBV5-4 TRBD2 ASRPGTSGRGNEQF
TRBJ2-7 13 TRBV11-2 NA ASSLDRYREYEQY
TRBJ2-7 11 TRBV18 NA ASSPGDTNEQY
TRBJ2-2 14 TRBV5-1 TRBD2 ASSSGLAANTGELF
TRBJ2-1 13 TRBV5-6 NA ASSTERGQYNEQF
TRBJ2-3 12 TRBV6-5 TRBD2 ASRGRGGTDTQY
TRBJ2-1 9 TRBV5-5 TRBD2 ASRDGTIEF
TRBJ2-2 12 TRBV28 NA ASSLTGYTGELF
TRBJ2-7 14 TRBV14 NA ASSQDTGALSYEQY